This T cell receptor (beta chain) came from a study of blood T cell repertoires in COVID-19. Study information: Sites across the United States, Italy and Spain contributed samples from acute and convalescent COVID-19. From T cells, B-cell-depleted T cells, or PBMCs came the material, which was cDNA or gDNA.

Germline V lookup: CDR1 SNHLY, CDR2 FYNNEI. This CDR3 has 14 amino acids. Trimming pared 4 bases from V and 0 bases from J, leaving 9 bases between. In the original processing: Cell counts per sample came from amplifying reference gene primers. Profiled with immunoSEQ multiplex PCR; TCRdb holds only in-frame clones, not every one. V and J calls and clone size are as listed in that table; D and trimming were resolved from the DNA. The table records 200,000 to 250,000 clones, about 87% of them present only once. The specimen was peripheral blood. This sequence was found in a man aged 55 to 70 who had recovered from COVID-19. The chain has TRBV2 and TRBJ1-1, with no clear D. The CDR3, as DNA: TGTGCCAGCAGTGGGCACAGATTGAACACTGAAGCTTTCTTT. Residues: CASSGHRLNTEAFF.